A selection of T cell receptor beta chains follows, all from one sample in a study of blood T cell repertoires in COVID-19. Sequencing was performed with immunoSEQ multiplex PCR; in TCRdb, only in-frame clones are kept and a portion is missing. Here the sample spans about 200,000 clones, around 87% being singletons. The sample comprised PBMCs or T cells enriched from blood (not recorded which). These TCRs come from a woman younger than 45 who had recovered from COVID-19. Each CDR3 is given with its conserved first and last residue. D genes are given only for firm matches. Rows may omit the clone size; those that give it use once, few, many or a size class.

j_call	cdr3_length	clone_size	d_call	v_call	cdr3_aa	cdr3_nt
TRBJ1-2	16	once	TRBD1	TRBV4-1	CASREPGTGGNYGYTF	TGCGCCAGCAGAGAACCCGGGACAGGGGGTAACTATGGCTACACCTTC
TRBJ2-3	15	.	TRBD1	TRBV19	CARGGDRGYSDTQYF	TGTGCCAGGGGGGGGGACAGGGGGTACTCAGATACGCAGTATTTT
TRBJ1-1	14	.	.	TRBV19	CASSIDRENTEAFF	TGTGCCAGTAGTATAGACAGGGAGAACACTGAAGCTTTCTTT
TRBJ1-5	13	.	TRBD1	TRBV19	CASGQGGNQPQHF	TGTGCCAGTGGACAGGGAGGCAATCAGCCCCAGCATTTT
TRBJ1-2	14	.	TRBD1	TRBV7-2	CASSPRQGNYGYTF	TGTGCCAGCAGCCCGCGACAGGGTAACTATGGCTACACCTTC
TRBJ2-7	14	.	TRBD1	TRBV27	CATSPGQGALEQYF	TGTGCCACCTCCCCGGGACAGGGGGCCCTCGAGCAGTACTTC
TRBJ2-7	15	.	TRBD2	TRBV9	CASSITSGRAGQQYF	TGTGCCAGCAGCATAACTAGCGGGAGGGCCGGGCAGCAGTACTTC
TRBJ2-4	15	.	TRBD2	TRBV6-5	CATRLAGVAKNIQYF	TGTGCCACCCGACTAGCGGGAGTAGCCAAAAACATTCAGTACTTC
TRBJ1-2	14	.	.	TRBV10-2	CASSRAEGFYGYTF	TGCGCCAGCAGTAGGGCCGAGGGATTCTATGGCTACACCTTC
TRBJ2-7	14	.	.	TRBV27	CASSLKAPRGEQYF	TGTGCCAGCAGTTTAAAGGCCCCTCGAGGCGAGCAGTACTTC
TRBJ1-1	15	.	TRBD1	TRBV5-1	CASSGTGQLNTEAFF	TGCGCCAGCAGCGGAACGGGACAGTTGAACACTGAAGCTTTCTTT
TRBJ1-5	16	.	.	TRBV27	CASSLWGRTSNQPQHF	TGTGCCAGCAGTTTATGGGGCAGGACTAGCAATCAGCCCCAGCATTTT
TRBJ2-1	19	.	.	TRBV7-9	CASSPPPAISVGEQWEQFF	TGTGCCAGCAGCCCACCACCCGCCATCTCTGTCGGGGAACAGTGGGAGCAGTTCTTC
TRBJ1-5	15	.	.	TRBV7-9	CASSLTQGSNQPQHF	TGTGCCAGCAGCTTAACCCAGGGCAGCAATCAGCCCCAGCATTTT
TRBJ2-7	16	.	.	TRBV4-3	CASSQDFPGVSYEQYF	TGCGCCAGCAGCCAAGATTTTCCAGGGGTGAGCTACGAGCAGTACTTC
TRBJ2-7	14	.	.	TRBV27	CASSTVDRTYEQYF	TGTGCCAGCAGTACTGTGGACAGAACCTACGAGCAGTACTTC
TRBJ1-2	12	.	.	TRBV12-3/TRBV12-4	CASTLGAQGYTF	TGTGCCAGCACCTTAGGGGCCCAGGGCTACACCTTC
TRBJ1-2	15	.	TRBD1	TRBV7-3	CASSLTGTANYGYTF	TGTGCCAGCAGCTTAACGGGGACAGCTAACTATGGCTACACCTTC
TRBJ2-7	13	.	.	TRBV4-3	CASSQEVSTEQYF	TGCGCCAGCAGCCAAGAAGTAAGCACCGAGCAGTACTTC
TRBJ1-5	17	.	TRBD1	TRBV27	CASSPEGATGWNQPQHF	TGTGCCAGCAGCCCTGAGGGCGCGACAGGGTGGAATCAGCCCCAGCATTTT